A selection of T cell receptor beta chains follows, all from one sample in a study of shared clonotypes between healthy human individuals. Produced via immunoSEQ multiplex PCR; TCRdb's table is partial and in-frame only. The data contain over a million clones, roughly 96% of them singletons. The sequenced material came from naive CD4+ T cells sorted from blood. The receptors here all came from a man in his thirties or forties in good health. CDR3s include the opening cysteine and the closing phenylalanine or tryptophan. The D gene is left open where the match is weak. Only part of the rows carry a size: once, few, many, or a class if the clone is expanded.

D gene: TRBD1
CDR3 length: 15
clone size: -
V gene: TRBV5-1
J gene: TRBJ1-4
CDR3 protein: CASSGGTAYNEKLFF
CDR3 DNA: TGCGCCAGCAGCGGCGGGACAGCCTATAATGAAAAACTGTTTTTT

D gene: -
CDR3 length: 15
clone size: -
V gene: TRBV6-1
J gene: TRBJ2-7
CDR3 protein: CASSVTGKALYEQYF
CDR3 DNA: TGTGCCAGCAGTGTAACGGGTAAGGCGCTCTACGAGCAGTACTTC

D gene: -
CDR3 length: 13
clone size: -
V gene: TRBV29-1
J gene: TRBJ1-1
CDR3 protein: CSVAGLMNTEAFF
CDR3 DNA: TGCAGCGTAGCAGGGCTCATGAACACTGAAGCTTTCTTT

D gene: TRBD1
CDR3 length: 13
clone size: -
V gene: TRBV6-5
J gene: TRBJ2-5
CDR3 protein: CASSYDRGETQYF
CDR3 DNA: TGTGCCAGCAGTTACGACAGGGGAGAGACCCAGTACTTC

D gene: -
CDR3 length: 18
clone size: -
V gene: TRBV4-1
J gene: TRBJ2-4
CDR3 protein: CASSQDRQGKLAKNIQYF
CDR3 DNA: TGCGCCAGCAGCCAAGATCGGCAGGGGAAACTAGCCAAAAACATTCAGTACTTC

D gene: TRBD2
CDR3 length: 15
clone size: -
V gene: TRBV9
J gene: TRBJ2-7
CDR3 protein: CASSQSTSGGYEQYF
CDR3 DNA: TGTGCCAGCAGCCAGAGCACTAGCGGGGGCTACGAGCAGTACTTC

D gene: -
CDR3 length: 13
clone size: -
V gene: TRBV5-1
J gene: TRBJ2-5
CDR3 protein: CASSVRTQETQYF
CDR3 DNA: TGCGCCAGCAGCGTCCGAACCCAAGAGACCCAGTACTTC

D gene: -
CDR3 length: 15
clone size: -
V gene: TRBV5-4
J gene: TRBJ1-1
CDR3 protein: CASSGHGRGSTEAFF
CDR3 DNA: TGTGCCAGCAGCGGCCATGGGAGGGGGTCCACTGAAGCTTTCTTT

D gene: -
CDR3 length: 12
clone size: once
V gene: TRBV5-4
J gene: TRBJ2-5
CDR3 protein: CASSAGKETQYF
CDR3 DNA: TGTGCCAGCAGCGCAGGGAAAGAGACCCAGTACTTC

D gene: -
CDR3 length: 15
clone size: -
V gene: TRBV10-3
J gene: TRBJ2-3
CDR3 protein: CAISESALLKDTQYF
CDR3 DNA: TGTGCCATCAGTGAGAGCGCACTCCTGAAGGATACGCAGTATTTT

D gene: -
CDR3 length: 16
clone size: -
V gene: TRBV18
J gene: TRBJ1-1
CDR3 protein: CASSIVGGRENTEAFF
CDR3 DNA: TGTGCCAGCTCAATCGTAGGGGGGCGAGAGAACACTGAAGCTTTCTTT

D gene: -
CDR3 length: 12
clone size: -
V gene: TRBV7-9
J gene: TRBJ1-5
CDR3 protein: CASSNRDQPQHF
CDR3 DNA: TGTGCCAGCAGCAACAGGGATCAGCCCCAGCATTTT

D gene: TRBD2
CDR3 length: 15
clone size: -
V gene: TRBV11-1
J gene: TRBJ2-7
CDR3 protein: CASSPREGLAGEQYF
CDR3 DNA: TGTGCCAGCAGCCCCAGGGAGGGACTAGCGGGTGAGCAGTACTTC

D gene: -
CDR3 length: 13
clone size: -
V gene: TRBV28
J gene: TRBJ2-1
CDR3 protein: CASSLPDYNEQFF
CDR3 DNA: TGTGCCAGCAGTTTGCCAGATTACAATGAGCAGTTCTTC

D gene: -
CDR3 length: 13
clone size: -
V gene: TRBV28
J gene: TRBJ1-4
CDR3 protein: CAVKGEPREKLFF
CDR3 DNA: TGTGCCGTCAAGGGGGAGCCGAGGGAAAAACTGTTTTTT

D gene: -
CDR3 length: 13
clone size: -
V gene: TRBV16
J gene: TRBJ2-7
CDR3 protein: CASSQSAAYEQYF
CDR3 DNA: TGTGCCAGCAGCCAGTCTGCAGCCTACGAGCAGTACTTC

D gene: TRBD2
CDR3 length: 16
clone size: -
V gene: TRBV9
J gene: TRBJ2-3
CDR3 protein: CASSVGLAGRTDTQYF
CDR3 DNA: TGTGCCAGCAGCGTAGGACTAGCGGGACGCACAGATACGCAGTATTTT

D gene: -
CDR3 length: 13
clone size: once
V gene: TRBV10-3
J gene: TRBJ1-1
CDR3 protein: CAISEWGNTEAFF
CDR3 DNA: TGTGCCATCAGTGAATGGGGGAACACTGAAGCTTTCTTT

D gene: TRBD2
CDR3 length: 16
clone size: -
V gene: TRBV9
J gene: TRBJ2-1
CDR3 protein: CASSLSGAGGRNEQFF
CDR3 DNA: TGTGCCAGCAGCCTGTCAGGAGCGGGAGGGCGGAATGAGCAGTTCTTC

D gene: TRBD1
CDR3 length: 20
clone size: -
V gene: TRBV19
J gene: TRBJ1-1
CDR3 protein: CASRRKLPGQGDWMNTEAFF
CDR3 DNA: TGTGCCAGTAGACGTAAACTTCCGGGACAGGGAGATTGGATGAACACTGAAGCTTTCTTT

D gene: -
CDR3 length: 14
clone size: -
V gene: TRBV18
J gene: TRBJ2-3
CDR3 protein: CASSPQGPGHTQYF
CDR3 DNA: TGTGCCAGCTCACCACAAGGACCCGGTCATACGCAGTATTTT

D gene: -
CDR3 length: 17
clone size: -
V gene: TRBV9
J gene: TRBJ2-2
CDR3 protein: CASSPRLPGISTGELFF
CDR3 DNA: TGTGCCAGCAGCCCTCGACTCCCGGGAATTAGCACCGGGGAGCTGTTTTTT

D gene: -
CDR3 length: 14
clone size: -
V gene: TRBV5-1
J gene: TRBJ2-5
CDR3 protein: CASSDGGWRETQYF
CDR3 DNA: TGCGCCAGCAGCGATGGTGGGTGGCGGGAGACCCAGTACTTC

D gene: TRBD1
CDR3 length: 20
clone size: once
V gene: TRBV29-1
J gene: TRBJ2-1
CDR3 protein: CSVAGGQTPLRTGGYNEQFF
CDR3 DNA: TGCAGCGTTGCTGGGGGACAGACCCCCTTGAGGACAGGAGGCTACAATGAGCAGTTCTTC

D gene: -
CDR3 length: 15
clone size: once
V gene: TRBV28
J gene: TRBJ1-2
CDR3 protein: CASSLSKPRGYGYTF
CDR3 DNA: TGTGCCAGCAGTTTATCCAAACCCAGGGGTTATGGCTACACCTTC

D gene: -
CDR3 length: 14
clone size: -
V gene: TRBV6-5
J gene: TRBJ2-4
CDR3 protein: CARNRWDRKNIQYF
CDR3 DNA: TGTGCCAGAAACCGCTGGGACCGCAAAAACATTCAGTACTTC

D gene: TRBD1
CDR3 length: 15
clone size: -
V gene: TRBV6-5
J gene: TRBJ2-7
CDR3 protein: CASSRSGTDPYEQYF
CDR3 DNA: TGTGCCAGCAGCCGCTCCGGGACAGATCCCTACGAGCAGTACTTC

D gene: TRBD1
CDR3 length: 14
clone size: -
V gene: TRBV10-3
J gene: TRBJ1-5
CDR3 protein: CAIKSGTGAQPQHF
CDR3 DNA: TGTGCCATCAAATCCGGGACAGGGGCCCAGCCCCAGCATTTT

D gene: TRBD1
CDR3 length: 14
clone size: -
V gene: TRBV6-5
J gene: TRBJ2-7
CDR3 protein: CASSPRQGSYEQYF
CDR3 DNA: TGTGCCAGCAGTCCTAGACAGGGGTCCTACGAGCAGTACTTC

D gene: TRBD1
CDR3 length: 14
clone size: -
V gene: TRBV7-3
J gene: TRBJ2-1
CDR3 protein: CASSTGQGSNEQFF
CDR3 DNA: TGTGCCAGCAGCACCGGACAGGGATCCAATGAGCAGTTCTTC